A single sample is the source of the 8 T cell receptor beta chains below, sequenced in a study of cytomegalovirus exposure and HLA in healthy donors. Primers: 60 Vbeta forward and 13 Jbeta reverse. Sequencing was performed with immunoSEQ multiplex PCR; in TCRdb, only in-frame clones are kept and a portion is missing. There are some 110,000 clones in the sample; around 80% occur only once, and around 4.8% lies in the top ten. The sample consisted of PBMCs. Every receptor here comes from a man aged 25-40 years in good health and CMV-seropositive.

The chain employs TRBV19 and TRBJ1-4; 11 bases map to TRBD1. Germline assignment: CDR1 LNHDA and CDR2 SQIVND (reference sequence). The V gene end was trimmed by 5 bases and the J gene end by 8 bases; junction bases not matched to a gene: 7. This CDR3 region has 15 residues. The CDR3 region is CASSDPRTGGEKLFF. The CDR3 region has the DNA TGTGCCAGTAGTGACCCCCGGACAGGGGGCGAAAAACTGTTTTTT.

CDR3 sequence: CASSLGAAFTDTQYF. CDR3 in DNA: TGCGCCAGCAGCTTGGGAGCGGCCTTTACAGATACGCAGTATTTT. The chain uses TRBV5-1 and TRBJ2-3; possibly TRBD2 for D (5 bases). The CDR3 is made up of 15 amino acids. Per germline, CDR1 SGHRS and CDR2 YFSETQ. Trimming took 0 bases from V and 3 from J, leaving 11 bases between them.

The chain employs TRBV5-1 and TRBJ1-6, with 10 bases matching TRBD1. This CDR3 spans 17 amino acids. Germline V gene lookup returns CDR1 SGHRS and CDR2 YFSETQ. Trimming at V came to 0 bases and at J to 4 bases, leaving 4 bases not matched to a gene. The CDR3 loop reads CASSLGTGGDYNSPLHF. For the CDR3, the DNA is TGCGCCAGCAGCTTGGGGACAGGGGGAGATTATAATTCACCCCTCCACTTT. The complete variable domain, with remaining parts taken from reference TRBV5-1 and TRBJ1-6, reads KAGVTQTPRYLIKTRGQQVTLSCSPISGHRSVSWYQQTPGQGLQFLFEYFSETQRNKGNFPGRFSGRQFSNSRSEMNVSTLELGDSALYLCASSLGTGGDYNSPLHFGNGTRLTVT.

This clone was observed a few times. The same CDR3 also results from other DNA sequences found in this sample. V and J are TRBV2 and TRBJ1-6; D not resolved. In germline, CDR1 is SNHLY, CDR2 FYNNEI. CDR3 length: 14 amino acids. The ends were cut back, 3 bases at V and 5 bases at J, with 8 bases in the middle. DNA for the CDR3: TGTGCCAGCAGTGAGGCCGGAGATAATTCACCCCTCCACTTT. Its translation is CASSEAGDNSPLHF.

The V call is TRBV27, the J call TRBJ1-5; D gene ambiguous. The V gene lost 2 bases and the J gene lost 0 bases, with 11 bases spanning the gap. Germline V lookup: CDR1 MNHEY, CDR2 SMNVEV (reference sequence). The CDR3 spans 16 residues. The CDR3 protein is CASSLQAPYSNQPQHF. Here the CDR3 DNA reads TGTGCCAGCAGTTTACAGGCCCCCTATAGCAATCAGCCCCAGCATTTT.

V and J are TRBV7-9 and TRBJ1-6, with TRBD1 identical over 8 bases. Germline assignment: CDR1 SEHNR and CDR2 FQNEAQ (reference sequence). With 7 bases clipped from V and 8 bases from J, the junction kept 10 bases outside the gene matches. This CDR3 contains 15 residues. The CDR3, as DNA: TGTGCCAGCACCGGACAGGGAGGAGGACATTCACCCCTCCACTTT. Protein: CASTGQGGGHSPLHF.

Note on this clone: The identical CDR3 is also encoded by other nucleotide sequences in the sample. The CDR3 region has the DNA TGTGCCAGCAGTTATCCGGGGGAGAGAGTCAATCAGCCCCAGCATTTT. Its protein product is CASSYPGERVNQPQHF. This chain links TRBV6-6 with TRBJ1-5; D is possibly TRBD1 (5 bases). CDR1 and CDR2 (germline): MNHNY, SVGAGI (reference sequence). V was cut by 3 bases and J by 3 bases, with 15 bases left in between. CDR3 length: 16 amino acids.

V is TRBV5-4 and J is TRBJ1-1, with D possibly matching TRBD1 (5 bases). This CDR3 has 16 residues. Trimming pared 4 bases from V and 1 base from J, leaving 17 bases between. Looked up from germline, CDR1 is SGHNT and CDR2 is YYREEE (reference sequence). The CDR3 region has the DNA TGTGCCAGCAGCAACAGGAGTAGGGATCCGAACACTGAAGCTTTCTTT. It specifies CASSNRSRDPNTEAFF.